The clone carrying this T cell receptor (beta chain) was counted ten times or more. CDR1 is SGHTA, CDR2 FQGNSA, per germline. The CDR3 runs 16 residues. Trimming took off 4 bases at V and 3 bases at J, with 19 bases between the two ends. These data come from a study of T cells in Graves' hyperthyroidism and ophthalmopathy. RNA transcripts yielded amplified TCR beta CDR3 regions. With the HTBI primer set, the TCR CDR3 went through a first round of RT-PCR. Each CDR3 protein gets one entry after TCRdb re-called the multiplex PCR reads with MiXCR. The sample consists of about 640,000 distinct CDR3 sequences, around 13% of them appearing once.

Source material: blood. This receptor was identified in a woman between 45 and 65 years old with Graves' ophthalmopathy. The chain recombines TRBV7-2 with TRBJ2-7; no firm D call. CDR3 sequence: CASSWARAEPVYEQYF. The CDR3 region has the DNA TGTGCCAGCAGCTGGGCTCGGGCGGAACCCGTCTACGAGCAGTACTTC.